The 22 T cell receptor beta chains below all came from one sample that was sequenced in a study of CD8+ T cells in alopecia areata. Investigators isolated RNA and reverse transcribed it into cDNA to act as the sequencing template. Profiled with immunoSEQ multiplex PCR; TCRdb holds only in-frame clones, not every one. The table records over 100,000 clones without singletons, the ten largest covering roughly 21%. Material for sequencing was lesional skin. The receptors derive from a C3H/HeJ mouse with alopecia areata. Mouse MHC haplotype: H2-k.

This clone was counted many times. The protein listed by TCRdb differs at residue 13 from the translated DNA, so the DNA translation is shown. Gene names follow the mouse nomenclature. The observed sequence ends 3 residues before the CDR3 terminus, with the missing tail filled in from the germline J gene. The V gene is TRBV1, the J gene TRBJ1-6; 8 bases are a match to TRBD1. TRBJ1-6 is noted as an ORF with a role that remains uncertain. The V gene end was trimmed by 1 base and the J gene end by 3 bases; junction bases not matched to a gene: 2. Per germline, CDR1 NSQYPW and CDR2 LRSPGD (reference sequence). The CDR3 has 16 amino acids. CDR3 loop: CTCSAAGQGYNSPLYF. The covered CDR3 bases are TGCACCTGCAGTGCAGCCGGACAGGGCTATAATTCGCCC.

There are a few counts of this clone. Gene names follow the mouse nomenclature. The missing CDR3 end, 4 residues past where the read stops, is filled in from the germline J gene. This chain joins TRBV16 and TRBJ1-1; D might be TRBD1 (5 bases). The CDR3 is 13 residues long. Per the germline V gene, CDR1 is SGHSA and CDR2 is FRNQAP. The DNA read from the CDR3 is TGTGCAAGCAGCTTTCTACTGGGGGGA. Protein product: CASSFLLGG. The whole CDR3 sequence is CASSFLLGGEVFF.

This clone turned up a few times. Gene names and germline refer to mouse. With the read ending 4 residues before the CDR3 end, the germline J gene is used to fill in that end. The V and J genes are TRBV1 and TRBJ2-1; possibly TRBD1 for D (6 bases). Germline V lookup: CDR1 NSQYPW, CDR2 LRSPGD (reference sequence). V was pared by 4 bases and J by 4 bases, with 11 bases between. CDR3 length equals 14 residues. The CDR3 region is CTCSGQEDYAEQFF. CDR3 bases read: TGCACCTGCAGTGGACAGGAGGATTATGCT. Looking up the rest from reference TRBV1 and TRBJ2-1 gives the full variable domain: VTLLEQNPRWRLVPRGQAVNLRCILKNSQYPWMSWYQQDLQKQLQWLFTLRSPGDKEVKSLPGADYLATRVTDTELRLQVANMSQGRTLYCTCSGQEDYAEQFFGPGTRLTVL.

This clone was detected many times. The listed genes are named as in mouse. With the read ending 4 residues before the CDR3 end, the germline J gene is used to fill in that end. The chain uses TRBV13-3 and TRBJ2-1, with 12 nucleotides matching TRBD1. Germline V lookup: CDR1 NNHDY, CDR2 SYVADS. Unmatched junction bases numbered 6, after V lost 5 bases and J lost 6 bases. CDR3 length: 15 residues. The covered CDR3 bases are TGTGCCAGCAGCCCGGGACAGGGGGCGCTTGCT. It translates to CASSPGQGALA. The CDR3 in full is CASSPGQGALAEQFF.

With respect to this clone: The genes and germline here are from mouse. CDR3 sequence reads: CASSGAGTGTTGQLYF. CDR3 DNA, as far as it was read: TGTGCCAGCAGTGGGGCCGGGACAGGGACCACCGGG. The rearrangement joins TRBV13-3 to TRBJ2-2; 9 bases are shared with TRBD1. The read stops 4 residues short of the end of the CDR3; the missing end is completed from the germline J gene. Germline V gene data show CDR1 as NNHDY and CDR2 as SYVADS. The CDR3 has 16 amino acids. The V gene end was trimmed by 3 bases and the J gene end by 4 bases; junction bases not matched to a gene: 7.

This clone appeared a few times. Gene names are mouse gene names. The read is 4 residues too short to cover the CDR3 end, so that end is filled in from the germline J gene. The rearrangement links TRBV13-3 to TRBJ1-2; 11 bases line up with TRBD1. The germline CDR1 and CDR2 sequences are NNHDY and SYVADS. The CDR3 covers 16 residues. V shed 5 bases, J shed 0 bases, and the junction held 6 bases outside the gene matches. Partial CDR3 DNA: TGTGCCAGCAGCGGGGACAGGGGGGGAGCAAACTCC. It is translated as CASSGDRGGANS. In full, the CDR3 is CASSGDRGGANSDYTF.

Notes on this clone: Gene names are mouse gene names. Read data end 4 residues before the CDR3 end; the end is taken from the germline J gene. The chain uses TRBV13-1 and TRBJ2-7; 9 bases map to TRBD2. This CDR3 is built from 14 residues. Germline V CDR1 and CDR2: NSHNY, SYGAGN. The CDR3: CASSPRLGDYEQYF. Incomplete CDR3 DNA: TGTGCCAGCAGCCCTCGACTGGGGGATTAT.

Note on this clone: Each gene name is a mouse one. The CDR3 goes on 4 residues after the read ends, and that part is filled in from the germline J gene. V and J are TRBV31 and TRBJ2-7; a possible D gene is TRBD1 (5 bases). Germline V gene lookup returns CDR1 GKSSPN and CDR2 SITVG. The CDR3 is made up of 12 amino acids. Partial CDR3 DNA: TGTGCCTGGAGTCCTCCCAGGGAT. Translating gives CAWSPPRD. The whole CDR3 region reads CAWSPPRDEQYF.

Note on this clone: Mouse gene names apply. CDR3 bases read: TGTGCCAGCAGAGGACACGCAAACACCGGG. This sequence encodes CASRGHANTG. The CDR3 in its entirety is CASRGHANTGQLYF. The chain is built from TRBV13-1 and TRBJ2-2; maybe TRBD1 (5 bases). The read gets to within 4 residues of the CDR3 end, and the germline J gene fills in the rest. Germline V lookup: CDR1 NSHNY, CDR2 SYGAGN. Trimming took off 5 bases at V and 0 bases at J, with 8 bases between the two ends. The CDR3 runs 14 residues.

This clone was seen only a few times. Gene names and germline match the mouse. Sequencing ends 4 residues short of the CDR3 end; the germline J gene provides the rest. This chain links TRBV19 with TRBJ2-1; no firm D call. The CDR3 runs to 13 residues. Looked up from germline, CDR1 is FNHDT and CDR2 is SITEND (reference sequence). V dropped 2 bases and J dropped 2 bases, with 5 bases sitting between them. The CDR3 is CASSIRDYAEQFF. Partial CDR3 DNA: TGTGCCAGCAGTATTCGTGACTATGCT.

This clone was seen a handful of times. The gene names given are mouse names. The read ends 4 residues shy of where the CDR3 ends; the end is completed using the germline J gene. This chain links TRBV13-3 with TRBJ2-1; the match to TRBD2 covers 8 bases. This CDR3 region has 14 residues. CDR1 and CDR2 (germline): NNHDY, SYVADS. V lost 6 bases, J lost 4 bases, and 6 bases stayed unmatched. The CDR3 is CASTQDWEYAEQFF. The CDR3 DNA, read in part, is TGTGCCAGCACCCAGGACTGGGAGTATGCT.

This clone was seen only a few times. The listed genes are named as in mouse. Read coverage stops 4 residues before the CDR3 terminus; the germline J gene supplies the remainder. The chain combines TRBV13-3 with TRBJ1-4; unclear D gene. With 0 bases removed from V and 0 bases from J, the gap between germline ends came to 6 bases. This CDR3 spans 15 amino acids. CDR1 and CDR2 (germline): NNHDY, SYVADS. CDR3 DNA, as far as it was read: TGTGCCAGCAGTGATGCCTATATTTCCAACGAA. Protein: CASSDAYISNE. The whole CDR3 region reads CASSDAYISNERLFF. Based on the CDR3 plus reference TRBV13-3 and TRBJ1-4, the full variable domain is EAAVTQSPRSKVAVTGGKVTLSCHQTNNHDYMYWYRQDTGHGLRLIHYSYVADSTEKGDIPDGYKASRPSQENFSLILELASLSQTAVYFCASSDAYISNERLFFGHGTKLSVL.

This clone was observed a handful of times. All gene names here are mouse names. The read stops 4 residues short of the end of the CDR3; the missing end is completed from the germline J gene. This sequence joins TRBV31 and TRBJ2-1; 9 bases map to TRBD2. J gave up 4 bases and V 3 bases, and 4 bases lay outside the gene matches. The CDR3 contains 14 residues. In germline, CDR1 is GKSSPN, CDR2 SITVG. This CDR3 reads CAWREDWGYAEQFF. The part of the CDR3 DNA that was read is TGTGCCTGGAGGGAGGACTGGGGATATGCT.

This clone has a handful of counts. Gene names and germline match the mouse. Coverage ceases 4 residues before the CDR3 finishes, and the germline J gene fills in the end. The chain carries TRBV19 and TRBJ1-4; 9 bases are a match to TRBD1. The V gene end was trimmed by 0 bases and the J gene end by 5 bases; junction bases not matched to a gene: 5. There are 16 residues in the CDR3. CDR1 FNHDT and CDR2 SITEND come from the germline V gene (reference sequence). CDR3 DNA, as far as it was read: TGTGCCAGCAGTATAGAGGAGGGGACAGGGAACGAA. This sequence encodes CASSIEEGTGNE. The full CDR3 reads CASSIEEGTGNERLFF.

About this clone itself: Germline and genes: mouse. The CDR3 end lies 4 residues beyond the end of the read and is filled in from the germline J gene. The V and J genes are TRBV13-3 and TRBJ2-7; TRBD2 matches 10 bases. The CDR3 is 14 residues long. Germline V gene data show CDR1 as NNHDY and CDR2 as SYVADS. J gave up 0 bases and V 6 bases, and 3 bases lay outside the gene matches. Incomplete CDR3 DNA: TGTGCCAGCAACGACTGGGGGGCCTCCTAT. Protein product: CASNDWGASY. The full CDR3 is CASNDWGASYEQYF.

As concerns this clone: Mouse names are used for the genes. The DNA read from the CDR3 is TGTGCTAGCAGTAGAGAACAAACA. Encoded protein: CASSREQT. The CDR3 as a whole reads CASSREQTEVFF. V gene TRBV17 combines with J gene TRBJ1-1; no firm D call. The CDR3 extends 4 residues past the end of the read, so its final part is completed from the germline J gene. CDR1 is MNHDT and CDR2 is YYDKIL in the germline V gene. The CDR3 runs to 12 residues.

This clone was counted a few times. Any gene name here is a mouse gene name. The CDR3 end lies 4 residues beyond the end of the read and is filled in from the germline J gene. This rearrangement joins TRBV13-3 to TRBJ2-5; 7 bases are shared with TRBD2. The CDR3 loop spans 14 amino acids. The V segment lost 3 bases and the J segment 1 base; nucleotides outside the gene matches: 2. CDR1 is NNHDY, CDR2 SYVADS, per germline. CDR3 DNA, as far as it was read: TGTGCCAGCAGTGGGGGGGGAGACCAAGAC. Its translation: CASSGGGDQD. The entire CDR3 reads CASSGGGDQDTQYF. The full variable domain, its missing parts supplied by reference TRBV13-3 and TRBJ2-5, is EAAVTQSPRSKVAVTGGKVTLSCHQTNNHDYMYWYRQDTGHGLRLIHYSYVADSTEKGDIPDGYKASRPSQENFSLILELASLSQTAVYFCASSGGGDQDTQYFGPGTRLLVL.

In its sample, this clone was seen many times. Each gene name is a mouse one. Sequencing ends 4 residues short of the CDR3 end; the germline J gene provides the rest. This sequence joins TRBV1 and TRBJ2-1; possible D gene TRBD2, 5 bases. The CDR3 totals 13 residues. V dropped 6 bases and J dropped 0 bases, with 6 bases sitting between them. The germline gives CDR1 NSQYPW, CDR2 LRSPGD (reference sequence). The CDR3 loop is CTCRTVNYAEQFF. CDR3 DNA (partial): TGCACCTGCAGGACTGTTAACTATGCT.

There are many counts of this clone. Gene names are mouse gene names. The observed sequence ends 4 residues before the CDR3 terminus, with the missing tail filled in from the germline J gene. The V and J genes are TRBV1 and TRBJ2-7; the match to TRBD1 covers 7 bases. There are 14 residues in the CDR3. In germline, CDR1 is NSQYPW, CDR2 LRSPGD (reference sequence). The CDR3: CTCSADPGQYEQYF. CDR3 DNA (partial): TGCACCTGCAGTGCAGATCCGGGACAGTAT.

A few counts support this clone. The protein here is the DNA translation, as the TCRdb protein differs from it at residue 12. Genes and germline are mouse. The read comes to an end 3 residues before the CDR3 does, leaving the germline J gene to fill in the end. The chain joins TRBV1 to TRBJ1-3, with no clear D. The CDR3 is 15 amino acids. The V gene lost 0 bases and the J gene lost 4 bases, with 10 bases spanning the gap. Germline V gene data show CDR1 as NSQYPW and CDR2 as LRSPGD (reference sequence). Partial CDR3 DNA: TGCACCTGCAGTGCAGAGTCCCAGGCGGGAAATACG. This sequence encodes CTCSAESQAGNT. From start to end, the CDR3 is CTCSAESQAGNTLYF. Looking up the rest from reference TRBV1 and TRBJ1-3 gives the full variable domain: VTLLEQNPRWRLVPRGQAVNLRCILKNSQYPWMSWYQQDLQKQLQWLFTLRSPGDKEVKSLPGADYLATRVTDTELRLQVANMSQGRTLYCTCSAESQAGNTLYFGEGSRLIVV.

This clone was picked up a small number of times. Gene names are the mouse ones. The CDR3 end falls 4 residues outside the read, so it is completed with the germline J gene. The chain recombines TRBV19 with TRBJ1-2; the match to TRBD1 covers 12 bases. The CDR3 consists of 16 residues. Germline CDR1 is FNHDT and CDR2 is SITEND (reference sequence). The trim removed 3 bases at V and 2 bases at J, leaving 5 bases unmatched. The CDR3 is CASSSLGTGGNSDYTF. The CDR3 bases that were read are TGTGCCAGCAGTAGCCTCGGGACAGGGGGCAACTCC.

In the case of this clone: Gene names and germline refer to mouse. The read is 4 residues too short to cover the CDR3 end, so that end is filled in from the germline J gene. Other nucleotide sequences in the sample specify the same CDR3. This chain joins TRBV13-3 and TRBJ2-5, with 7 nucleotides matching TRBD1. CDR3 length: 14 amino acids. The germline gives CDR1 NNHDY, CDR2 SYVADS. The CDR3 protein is CASSDEQGKDTQYF. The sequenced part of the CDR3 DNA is TGTGCCAGCAGTGATGAACAGGGGAAAGAC.